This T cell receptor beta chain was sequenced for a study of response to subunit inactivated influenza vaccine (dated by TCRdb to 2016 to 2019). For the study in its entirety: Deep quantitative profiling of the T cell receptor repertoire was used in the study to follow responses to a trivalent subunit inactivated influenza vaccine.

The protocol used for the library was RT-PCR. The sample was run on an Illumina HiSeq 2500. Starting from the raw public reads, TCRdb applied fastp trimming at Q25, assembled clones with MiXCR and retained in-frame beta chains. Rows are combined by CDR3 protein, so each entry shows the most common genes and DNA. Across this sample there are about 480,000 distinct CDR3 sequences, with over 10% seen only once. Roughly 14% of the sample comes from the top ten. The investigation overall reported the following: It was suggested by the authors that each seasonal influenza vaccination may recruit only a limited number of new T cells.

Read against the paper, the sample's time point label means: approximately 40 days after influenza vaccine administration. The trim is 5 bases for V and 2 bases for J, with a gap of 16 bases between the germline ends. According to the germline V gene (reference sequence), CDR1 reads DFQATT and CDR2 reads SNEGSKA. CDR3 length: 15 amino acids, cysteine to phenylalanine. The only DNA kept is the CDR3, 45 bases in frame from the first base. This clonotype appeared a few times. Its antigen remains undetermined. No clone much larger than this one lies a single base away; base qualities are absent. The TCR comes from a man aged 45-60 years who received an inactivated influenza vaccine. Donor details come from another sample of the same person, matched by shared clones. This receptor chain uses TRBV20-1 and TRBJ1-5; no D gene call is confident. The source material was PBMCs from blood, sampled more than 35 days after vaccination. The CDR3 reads CSAYSRADGNQPQHF. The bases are TGCAGTGCTTACTCTAGGGCTGACGGCAATCAGCCCCAGCATTTT.